Described below is a single T cell receptor beta chain sequence and its context. The entry originates in a study of blood T cell repertoires in COVID-19. How the authors handled the data: Amplification from reference gene primers served as the basis for estimated nucleated cell counts. TCRdb keeps only in-frame clones here, not all; method: immunoSEQ multiplex PCR. The D gene and trimming were derived from the DNA, and the V and J assignments and clone size from that table. The table lists over 110,000 clones, about 91% of them singletons. Input material: peripheral blood. This TCR derives from a human donor in a cohort sampled during active COVID-19.

The CDR3 sequence is CASSVSGGPTDTQYF. The CDR3 coding sequence is TGTGCCAGCAGCGTAAGTGGGGGCCCCACAGATACGCAGTATTTT. This rearrangement joins TRBV9 to TRBJ2-3, with a weak D call TRBD1 (6 bases). This CDR3 has 15 amino acids. Between the trimmed V and J ends, which lost 1 base and 2 bases, there was a span of 11 bases. The germline V gene has CDR1 SGDLS and CDR2 YYNGEE.